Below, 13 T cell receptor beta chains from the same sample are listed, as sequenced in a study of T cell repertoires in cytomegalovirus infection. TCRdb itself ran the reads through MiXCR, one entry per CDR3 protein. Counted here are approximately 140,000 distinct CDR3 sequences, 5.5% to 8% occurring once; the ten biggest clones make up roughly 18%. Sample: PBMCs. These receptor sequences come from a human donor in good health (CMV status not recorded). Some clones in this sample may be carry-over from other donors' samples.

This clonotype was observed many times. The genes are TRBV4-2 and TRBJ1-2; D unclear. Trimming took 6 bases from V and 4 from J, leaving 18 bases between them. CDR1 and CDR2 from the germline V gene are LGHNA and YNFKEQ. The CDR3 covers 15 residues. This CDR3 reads CASSEQPSPIYGYTF. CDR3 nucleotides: TGTGCCAGCAGTGAACAGCCCTCGCCTATCTATGGCTACACCTTC.

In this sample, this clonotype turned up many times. CDR3 bases: TGTGCCAGCAGTTACTCGGGACAGGGAGCAAGGAACACCGGGGAGCTGTTTTTT. It yields the protein CASSYSGQGARNTGELFF. The chain employs TRBV6-2 or TRBV6-3 and TRBJ2-2, with 9 bases lining up with TRBD1. Trimming took 0 bases from V and 1 from J; bases not matched to a gene: 6. The CDR3 spans 18 residues. Germline CDR1 is MNHEY and CDR2 is SVGEGT.

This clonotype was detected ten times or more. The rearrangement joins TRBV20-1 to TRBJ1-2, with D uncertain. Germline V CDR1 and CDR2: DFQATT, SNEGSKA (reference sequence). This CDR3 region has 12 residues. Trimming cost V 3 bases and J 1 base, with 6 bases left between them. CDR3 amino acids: CSARTDNYGYTF. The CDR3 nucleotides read TGCAGTGCTAGGACGGATAACTATGGCTACACCTTC.

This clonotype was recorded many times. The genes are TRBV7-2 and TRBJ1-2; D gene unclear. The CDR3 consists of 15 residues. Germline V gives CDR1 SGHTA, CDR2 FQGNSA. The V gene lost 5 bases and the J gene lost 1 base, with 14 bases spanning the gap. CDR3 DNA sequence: TGTGCCAGCAGCCCCTGGGAGGGCGGTAACTATGGCTACACCTTC. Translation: CASSPWEGGNYGYTF.

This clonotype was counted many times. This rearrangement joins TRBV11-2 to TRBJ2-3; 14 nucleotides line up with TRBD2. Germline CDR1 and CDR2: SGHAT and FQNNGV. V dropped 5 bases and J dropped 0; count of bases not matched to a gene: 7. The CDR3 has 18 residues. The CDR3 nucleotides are TGTGCCAGCAGCCTCAGGACTAGCGGGGGGACTAGCACAGATACGCAGTATTTT. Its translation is CASSLRTSGGTSTDTQYF.

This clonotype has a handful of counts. The CDR3 nucleotides are TGTGCCACCAGTGACCCCCCGGGTTACGAGCAGTACTTC. This translates into CATSDPPGYEQYF. The chain links TRBV24-1 to TRBJ2-7, with D hard to call. The ends were cut back, 4 bases at V and 4 bases at J, with 10 bases in the middle. CDR3 length equals 13 residues. CDR1 KGHDR and CDR2 SFDVKD come from the germline V gene.

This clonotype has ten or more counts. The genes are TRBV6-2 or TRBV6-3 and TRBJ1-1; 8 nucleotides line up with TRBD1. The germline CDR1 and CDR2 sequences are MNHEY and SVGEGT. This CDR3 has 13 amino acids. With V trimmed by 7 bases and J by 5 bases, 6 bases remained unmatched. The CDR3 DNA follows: TGTGCCAGCACCGGACAGGGTTGGACTGAAGCTTTCTTT. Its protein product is CASTGQGWTEAFF.

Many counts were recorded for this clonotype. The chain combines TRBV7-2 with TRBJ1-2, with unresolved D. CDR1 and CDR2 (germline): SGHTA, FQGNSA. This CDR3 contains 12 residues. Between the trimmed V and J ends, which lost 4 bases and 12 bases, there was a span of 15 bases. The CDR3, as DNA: TGTGCCAGCAGCTGGCAACGGACGGCTAACACCTTC. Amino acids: CASSWQRTANTF.

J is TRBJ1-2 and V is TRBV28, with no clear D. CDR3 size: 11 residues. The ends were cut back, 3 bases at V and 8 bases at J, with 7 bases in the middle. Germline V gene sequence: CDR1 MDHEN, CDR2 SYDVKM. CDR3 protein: CASSFLRGYTF. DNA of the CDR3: TGTGCCAGCAGTTTTCTAAGGGGCTACACCTTC.

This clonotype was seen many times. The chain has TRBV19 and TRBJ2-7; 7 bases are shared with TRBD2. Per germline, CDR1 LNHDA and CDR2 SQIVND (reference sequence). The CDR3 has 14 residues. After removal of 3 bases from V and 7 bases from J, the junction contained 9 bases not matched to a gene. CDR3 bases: TGTGCCAGTAGTATCCGGGACTACGGCGGGGAGCAGTACTTC. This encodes CASSIRDYGGEQYF.

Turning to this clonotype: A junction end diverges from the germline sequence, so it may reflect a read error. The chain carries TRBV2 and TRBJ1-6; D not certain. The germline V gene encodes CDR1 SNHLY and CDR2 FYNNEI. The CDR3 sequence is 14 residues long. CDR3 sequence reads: CASSEEGLSSPLHF. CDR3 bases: TGTGCCAGCAGCGAAGAGGGTCTCAGTTCACCCCTCCACTTT.

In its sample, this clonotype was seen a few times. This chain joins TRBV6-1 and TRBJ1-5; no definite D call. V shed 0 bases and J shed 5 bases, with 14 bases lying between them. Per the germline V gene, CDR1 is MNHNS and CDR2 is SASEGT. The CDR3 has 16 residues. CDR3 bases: TGTGCCAGCAGTGAAGCGCGGGTTTCTGGGCATCAGCCCCAGCATTTT. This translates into CASSEARVSGHQPQHF.

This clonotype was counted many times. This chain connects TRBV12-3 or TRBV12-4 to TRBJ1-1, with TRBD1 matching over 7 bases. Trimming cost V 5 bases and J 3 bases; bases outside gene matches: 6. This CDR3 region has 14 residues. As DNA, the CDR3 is TGTGCCAGCAGTCCTCCGGGACAGCACACTGAAGCTTTCTTT. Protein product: CASSPPGQHTEAFF.